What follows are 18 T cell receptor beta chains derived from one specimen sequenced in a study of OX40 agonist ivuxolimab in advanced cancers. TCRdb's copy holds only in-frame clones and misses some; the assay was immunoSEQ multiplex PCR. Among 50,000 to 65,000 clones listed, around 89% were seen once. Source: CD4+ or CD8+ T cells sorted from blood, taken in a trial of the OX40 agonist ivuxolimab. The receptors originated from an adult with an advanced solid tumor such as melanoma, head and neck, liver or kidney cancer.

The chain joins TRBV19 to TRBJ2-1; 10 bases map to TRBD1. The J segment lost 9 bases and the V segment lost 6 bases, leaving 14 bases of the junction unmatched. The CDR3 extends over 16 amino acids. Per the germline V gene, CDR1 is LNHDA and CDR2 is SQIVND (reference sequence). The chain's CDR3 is CASSSWDRGLPLEQFF. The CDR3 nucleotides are TGTGCCAGTAGCTCATGGGACAGGGGTCTCCCCCTTGAGCAGTTCTTC.

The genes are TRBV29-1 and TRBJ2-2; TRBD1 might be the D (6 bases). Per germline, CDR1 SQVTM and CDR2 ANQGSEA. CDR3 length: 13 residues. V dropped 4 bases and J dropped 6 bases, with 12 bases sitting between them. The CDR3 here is CSVVSQGSGELFF. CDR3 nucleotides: TGCAGCGTTGTCTCGCAGGGGTCCGGGGAGCTGTTTTTT.

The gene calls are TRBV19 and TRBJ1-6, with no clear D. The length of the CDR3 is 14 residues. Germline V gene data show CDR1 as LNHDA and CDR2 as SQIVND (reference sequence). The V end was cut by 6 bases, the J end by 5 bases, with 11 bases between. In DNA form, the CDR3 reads TGTGCCAGTAGCACAAATTACGATAATTCACCCCTCCACTTT. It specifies CASSTNYDNSPLHF.

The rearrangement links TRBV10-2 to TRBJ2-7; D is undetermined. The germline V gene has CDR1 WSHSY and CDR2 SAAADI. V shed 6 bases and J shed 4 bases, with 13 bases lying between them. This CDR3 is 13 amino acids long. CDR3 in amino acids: CASSPSWDYEQYF. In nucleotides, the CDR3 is TGCGCCAGCAGCCCGAGTTGGGATTACGAGCAGTACTTC.

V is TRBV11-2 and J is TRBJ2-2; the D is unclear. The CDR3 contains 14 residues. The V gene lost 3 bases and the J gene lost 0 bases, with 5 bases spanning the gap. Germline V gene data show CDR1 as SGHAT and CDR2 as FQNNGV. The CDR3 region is CASSFGPNTGELFF. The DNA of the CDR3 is TGTGCCAGCAGCTTTGGACCGAACACCGGGGAGCTGTTTTTT.

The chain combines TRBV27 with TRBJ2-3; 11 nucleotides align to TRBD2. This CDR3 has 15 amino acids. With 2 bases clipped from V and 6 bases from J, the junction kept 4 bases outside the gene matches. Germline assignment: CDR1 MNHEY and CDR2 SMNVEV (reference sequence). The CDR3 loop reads CASSLASGGPDTQYF. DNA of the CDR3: TGTGCCAGCAGTTTAGCTAGCGGGGGGCCGGATACGCAGTATTTT.

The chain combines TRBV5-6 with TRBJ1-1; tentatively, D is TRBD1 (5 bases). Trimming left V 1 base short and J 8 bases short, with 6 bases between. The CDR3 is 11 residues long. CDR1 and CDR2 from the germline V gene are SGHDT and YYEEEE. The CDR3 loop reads CASSLRTEAFF. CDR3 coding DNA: TGTGCCAGCAGCTTGAGGACAGAAGCTTTCTTT.

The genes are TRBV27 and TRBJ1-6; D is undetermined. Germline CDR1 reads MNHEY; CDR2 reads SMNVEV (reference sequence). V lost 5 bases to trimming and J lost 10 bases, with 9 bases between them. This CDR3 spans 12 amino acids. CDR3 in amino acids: CASSQQRSPLHF. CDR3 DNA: TGTGCCAGCAGTCAACAGAGGTCACCCCTCCACTTT.

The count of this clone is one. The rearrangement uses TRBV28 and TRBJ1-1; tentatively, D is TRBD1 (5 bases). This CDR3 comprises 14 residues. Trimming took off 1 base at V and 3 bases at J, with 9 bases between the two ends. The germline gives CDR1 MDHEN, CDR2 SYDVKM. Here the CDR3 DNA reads TGTGCCAGCAGTTTATTGTGGGGGGACACTGAAGCTTTCTTT. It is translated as CASSLLWGDTEAFF.

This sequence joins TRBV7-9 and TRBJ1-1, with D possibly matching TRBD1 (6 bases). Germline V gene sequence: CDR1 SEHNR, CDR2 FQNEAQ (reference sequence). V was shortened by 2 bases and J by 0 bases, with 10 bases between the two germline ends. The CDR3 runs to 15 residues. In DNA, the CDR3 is TGTGCCAGCAGCTTAACAGGGTCCTTGAACACTGAAGCTTTCTTT. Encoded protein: CASSLTGSLNTEAFF. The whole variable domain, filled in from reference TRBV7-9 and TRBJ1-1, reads DTGVSQNPRHKITKRGQNVTFRCDPISEHNRLYWYRQTLGQGPEFLTYFQNEAQLEKSRLLSDRFSAERPKGSFSTLEIQRTEQGDSAMYLCASSLTGSLNTEAFFGQGTRLTVV.

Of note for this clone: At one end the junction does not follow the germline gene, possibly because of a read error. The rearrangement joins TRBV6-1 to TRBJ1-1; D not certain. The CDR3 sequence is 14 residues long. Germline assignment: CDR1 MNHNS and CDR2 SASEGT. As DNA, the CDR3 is TGTGCCATCAGTGATCGGGTCTGGAACACTGAAGCTTTCTTT. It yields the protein CAISDRVWNTEAFF.

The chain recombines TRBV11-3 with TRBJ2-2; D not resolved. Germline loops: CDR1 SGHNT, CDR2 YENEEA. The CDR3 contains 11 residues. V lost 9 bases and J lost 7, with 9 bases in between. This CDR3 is CASSVGGELFF. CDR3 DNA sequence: TGTGCCAGTTCGGTTGGCGGGGAGCTGTTTTTT.

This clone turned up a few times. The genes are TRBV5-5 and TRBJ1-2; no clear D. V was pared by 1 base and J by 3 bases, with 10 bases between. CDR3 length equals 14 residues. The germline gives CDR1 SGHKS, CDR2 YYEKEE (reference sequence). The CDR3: CASSLRPGYYGYTF. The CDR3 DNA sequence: TGTGCCAGCAGCTTGAGGCCCGGGTACTATGGCTACACCTTC.

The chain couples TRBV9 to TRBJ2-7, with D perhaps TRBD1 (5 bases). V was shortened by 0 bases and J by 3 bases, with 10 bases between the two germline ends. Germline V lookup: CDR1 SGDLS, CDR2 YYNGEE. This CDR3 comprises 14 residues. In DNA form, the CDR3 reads TGTGCCAGCAGCGTAGCTTCTCAGGGCTACGAGCAGTACTTC. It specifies CASSVASQGYEQYF.

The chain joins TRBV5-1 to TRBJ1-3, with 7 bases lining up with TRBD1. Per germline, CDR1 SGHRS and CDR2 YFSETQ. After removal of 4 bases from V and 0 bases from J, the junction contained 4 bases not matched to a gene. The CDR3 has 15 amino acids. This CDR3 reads CASSRQGLSGNTIYF. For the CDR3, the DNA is TGCGCCAGCAGCCGACAGGGCCTCTCTGGAAACACCATATATTTT.

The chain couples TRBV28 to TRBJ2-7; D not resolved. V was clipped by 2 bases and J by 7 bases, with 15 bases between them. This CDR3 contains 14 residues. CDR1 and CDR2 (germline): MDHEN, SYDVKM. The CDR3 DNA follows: TGTGCCAGCAGTTTAATAACATCTATGGGTGAGCAGTACTTC. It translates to CASSLITSMGEQYF.

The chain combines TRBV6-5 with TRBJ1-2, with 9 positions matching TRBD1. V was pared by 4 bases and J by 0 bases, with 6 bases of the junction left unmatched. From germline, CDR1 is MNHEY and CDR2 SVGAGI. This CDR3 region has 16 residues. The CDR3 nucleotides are TGTGCCAGCAGTTCCCATACAGGGGGCTCTAACTATGGCTACACCTTC. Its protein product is CASSSHTGGSNYGYTF.

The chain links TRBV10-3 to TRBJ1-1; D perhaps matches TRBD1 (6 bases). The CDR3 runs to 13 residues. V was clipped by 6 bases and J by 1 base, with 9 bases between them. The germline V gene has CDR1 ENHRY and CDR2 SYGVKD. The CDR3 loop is CAISQGGNTEAFF. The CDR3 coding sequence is TGTGCCATCAGCCAAGGGGGGAACACTGAAGCTTTCTTT.